This T cell receptor beta chain was obtained from a study of shared clonotypes between healthy human individuals (dated by TCRdb to between 2020 and 2021). For the wider study: The cohort included a few men and a couple of women between 18 and 49 years of age. The study deeply sequenced blood TCR repertoires of five healthy adults to estimate repertoire size and the extent of clonotype sharing between individuals. For each donor, CD4 naive and CD4 memory were each run on three plates, CD8 naive on two plates, and CD8 memory on one plate. Libraries were prepared and TCR repertoires were sequenced by different laboratories using diverse techniques, in order to increase sequencing depth and limit assay-specific biases. Each donor's leukapheresis produced roughly between roughly 0.85 and 10 billion PBMCs. The study at large found these results: Compared with non-shared clonotypes, clonotypes shared by all four sorted-subset donors had higher generation probabilities. The small number of donors limited the genetic and exposure-history diversity represented. Estimated clonotype richness was generally larger for naive than for memory subsets. Sampling was restricted to blood, and TCR repertoires in tissues likely differ from the TCR repertoires found in blood. Pairwise subsampling led to the expectation that sequencing depth would affect the degree of clonotype sharing among donors. Sharing across several donors was observed for 5% to 6.5% of naive CD4, over 3% of naive CD8, 2% to 2.5% of memory CD4, and around 0.4% of memory CD8 clonotypes. Even with the large sequencing depth, rarefaction of the sorted-subset datasets indicated that sequencing was incomplete.

Using the deep immunoSEQ assay, multiplex PCR amplified TCR CDR3 regions from genomic DNA. Extracted genomic DNA from each cell subset was spread evenly across all wells of several immunoSEQ 96-well plates, with each plate serving as a replicate. For sorted subsets, approximately 210 ng of genomic DNA, equivalent to tens of thousands of T cell genomes, went into each replicate PCR. The purified libraries were quantified using a Qubit 3.0 fluorometer, sized with a Bioanalyzer 2100, and then quantified again using the KAPA Library Quantification kit. Each immunoSEQ 96-well plate was sequenced on its own single-read 150-cycle Illumina NextSeq 550 flow cell. Per the original workflow: Because the immunoSEQ output held only junctional sequences and lacked quality scores, the filtering could not match the filtering applied to full-length reads. Sequences were annotated with PyIR, a Python wrapper for IgBLAST v1.9, using IMGT germline references to assign V/J genes and CDR3. Any read was removed if the V/J assignment was weak (E-value above 1e-6), the CDR3 was missing, or the read contained stop codons, out-of-frame junctions, or ambiguous translated residues. V3J clonotypes were defined as sequences sharing an identical inferred V gene, J gene, and CDR3 amino acid sequence. Percentage overlap between repertoires was computed as shared unique clonotypes divided by the size of the smaller repertoire. Richness of each repertoire was evaluated using RTK rarefaction, the Chao1 estimator, and Recon v2.1 estimates of unobserved clonotypes. Generation probabilities for all TCRbeta clonotypes obtained by the gDNA method from a handful of donors were computed using OLGA. TCRdb provides this immuneACCESS table in a form limited to in-frame rearrangements. Some clones are lacking; in checked studies, under half of them reflect an unresolved V gene, and why the rest are absent is not known. Clone size and V and J calls were adopted from that table, with D and trimming inferred from the DNA. The sample table shows around 1 million clones, and around three quarters are seen once. The ten most abundant clones make up about 1.5% of the sample.

Concerning this clone itself: This receptor's antigen is unknown. No base-level quality is on record; no much larger clone is a single base apart.

The donors were healthy, HIV-negative adults who had no recently reported acute infections or vaccinations. All donors were Caucasian adults living in Nashville, Tennessee, USA. CD4+ T cells were enriched through magnetic negative selection, after which naive cells were positively selected on CD45RA and the remaining negative fraction served as the memory subset. Blood was obtained by leukapheresis, after which PBMCs were separated by Ficoll-Histopaque density gradient centrifugation and cryopreserved in liquid nitrogen vapor phase. Analytical flow cytometry was used to check the purity and quantity of every magnetically sorted T cell population. Genomic DNA was isolated from each sorted fraction and quantified by UV absorbance on a Nanodrop 2000c. The sample was memory CD4+ T cells sorted from blood. This specimen's cell subset or site label, per the study, means: CD45RA-negative fraction. The receptor was isolated from a man between 18 and 29 years old in good health.

The CDR3 protein is CASSIYPGAGTYTEAFF. The DNA reads TGTGCCAGTAGTATATACCCTGGGGCAGGGACTTACACTGAAGCTTTCTTT. The chain is made from TRBV19 and TRBJ1-1; TRBD1 is perhaps the D gene, given 5 matching bases. Its CDR3 holds 17 amino acids, cysteine through phenylalanine. The sequence is cut down to CDR3 DNA, 51 bases in frame from base 1. The V end loses 2 bases and the J end loses 3 bases, and a stretch of 19 bases separates them. Reading the germline V gene (reference sequence) gives CDR1 LNHDA and CDR2 SQIVND. Where the CDR3 stops, the reference TRBV19 and TRBJ1-1 genes take over; the full variable domain is DGGITQSPKYLFRKEGQNVTLSCEQNLNHDAMYWYRQDPGQGLRLIYYSQIVNDFQKGDIAEGYSVSREKKESFPLTVTSAQKNPTAFYLCASSIYPGAGTYTEAFFGQGTRLTVV.